The clone carrying this T cell receptor beta chain was counted only a few times. No antigen is known for it. These data are taken from a study of post-analysis software for immune sequencing data. Study context: The study covered relapsing-remitting, secondary progressive and progressive-relapsing courses of multiple sclerosis. Regarding the study as a whole: Comparison with controls showed significantly lower normalized Chao1 diversity in multiple sclerosis patients. Compared with controls, patients had more of roughly five TRBV segments, including TRBV5-6, TRBV5-1 and TRBV20-1.

CDR1 and CDR2 from the germline V gene are MGHRA and YSYEKL. The CDR3 has 15 amino acids. Unique molecular identifiers featured in each of the TCR beta cDNA libraries. Each batch of about 0.95 to 11 million T cells produced roughly 0.5 million cDNA molecules. TCRdb recomputed calls from the PCR reads with MiXCR, one row per CDR3 protein. Of hundreds of thousands of distinct CDR3 sequences in the sample, around 40% were seen once. Material: blood. This sequence originates from a girl between 10 and 17 years old with multiple sclerosis. J is TRBJ2-4 and V is TRBV4-1; 10 nucleotides match TRBD2. The assigned J gene may be wrong: the sequence end matches TRBJ2-5 better. CDR3 coding DNA: TGCGCCAGCAGCCGAATAGCGGGAGGCAGGGAGACCCAGTACTTC. Translated, it gives CASSRIAGGRETQYF.